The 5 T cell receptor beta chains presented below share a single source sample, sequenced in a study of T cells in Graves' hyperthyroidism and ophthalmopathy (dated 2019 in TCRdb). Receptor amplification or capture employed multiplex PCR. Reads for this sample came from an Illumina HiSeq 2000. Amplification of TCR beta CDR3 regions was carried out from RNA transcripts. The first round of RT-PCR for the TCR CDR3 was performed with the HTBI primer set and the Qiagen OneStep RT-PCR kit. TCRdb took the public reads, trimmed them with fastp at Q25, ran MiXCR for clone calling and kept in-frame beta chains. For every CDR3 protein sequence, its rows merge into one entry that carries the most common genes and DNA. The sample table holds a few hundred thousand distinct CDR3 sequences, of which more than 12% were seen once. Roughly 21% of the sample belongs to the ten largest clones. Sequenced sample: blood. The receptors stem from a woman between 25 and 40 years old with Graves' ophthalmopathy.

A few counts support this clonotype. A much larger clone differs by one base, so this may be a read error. The CDR3 spells CASSSGDSSYGQYF. The CDR3 nucleotides are TGTGCCAGCAGTTCCGGGGATAGCTCCTACGGGCAGTACTTC. The gene calls are TRBV27 and TRBJ2-7, with D possibly TRBD2 on 5 matching bases. This CDR3 contains 14 residues. CDR1 and CDR2 from the germline V gene are MNHEY and SMNVEV (reference sequence).

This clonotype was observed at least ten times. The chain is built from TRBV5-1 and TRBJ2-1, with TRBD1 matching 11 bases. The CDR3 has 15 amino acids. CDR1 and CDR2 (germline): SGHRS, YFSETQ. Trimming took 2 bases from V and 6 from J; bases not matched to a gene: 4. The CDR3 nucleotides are TGCGCCAGCAGCTTCCGGGACAGGGGGGCCAATGAGCAGTTCTTC. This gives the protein CASSFRDRGANEQFF.

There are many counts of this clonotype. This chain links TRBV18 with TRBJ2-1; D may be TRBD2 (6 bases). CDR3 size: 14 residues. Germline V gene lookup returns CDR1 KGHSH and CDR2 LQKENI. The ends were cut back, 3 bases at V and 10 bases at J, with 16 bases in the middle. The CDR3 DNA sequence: TGTGCCAGCTCACCCGTCGCGGAGGGGCGGGAGCAGTTCTTC. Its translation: CASSPVAEGREQFF.

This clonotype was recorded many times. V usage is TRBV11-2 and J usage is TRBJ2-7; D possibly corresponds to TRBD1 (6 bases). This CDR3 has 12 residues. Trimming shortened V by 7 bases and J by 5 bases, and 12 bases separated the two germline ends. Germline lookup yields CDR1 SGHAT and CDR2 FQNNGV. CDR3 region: CASKQSGDEQYF. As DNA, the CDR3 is TGTGCCAGCAAACAGTCAGGGGACGAGCAGTACTTC.

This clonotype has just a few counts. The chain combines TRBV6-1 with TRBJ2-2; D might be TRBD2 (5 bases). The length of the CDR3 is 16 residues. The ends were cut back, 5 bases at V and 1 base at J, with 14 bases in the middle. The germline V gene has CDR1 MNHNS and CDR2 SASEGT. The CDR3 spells CASSSAGLQNTGELFF. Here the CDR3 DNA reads TGTGCCAGCAGTTCCGCCGGACTCCAGAACACCGGGGAGCTGTTTTTT.